The present T cell receptor (beta chain) was sequenced within a study of T cells in Graves' hyperthyroidism and ophthalmopathy. Study as a whole: Peripheral blood sampling occurred at initial diagnosis, before any treatment.

TCR beta CDR3 regions were amplified from RNA transcripts. An initial round of RT-PCR targeting the TCR CDR3 relied on the HTBI primer set. TCRdb re-called the multiplex PCR reads with MiXCR, one entry per CDR3 protein. The sample yields 550,000 to 700,000 distinct CDR3 sequences, roughly 14% seen once. V was clipped by 5 bases and J by 1 base; unmatched bases: 4. Germline values: CDR1 SGHAT, CDR2 FQNNGV. CDR3 size: 14 residues. This clonotype occurred many times. Its specificity is unknown. General study points: Model-based prediction identified ophthalmopathy a median about 7 months prior to its onset. Most thyroid clonotypes expanded above 0.001 appeared in blood too.

The sequence was collected from a middle-aged woman with Graves' ophthalmopathy. Input material: blood. This chain links TRBV11-2 with TRBJ2-5; 7 nucleotides agree with TRBD1. The CDR3: CASSPGQAQETQYF. The CDR3 nucleotides are TGTGCCAGCAGCCCCGGACAGGCCCAAGAGACCCAGTACTTC.